Following are 21 T cell receptor beta chains from one sample sequenced in a study of cytomegalovirus exposure and HLA in healthy donors. The PCR employed 60 Vbeta primers together with 13 Jbeta primers. Here immunoSEQ multiplex PCR was the method, and the copy in TCRdb shows in-frame clones only, minus some. The data hold over 100,000 clones, with around 70% observed a single time. Input material: PBMCs. All receptors derive from a man aged 40-49 years in good health and CMV-seropositive.

J is TRBJ2-7 and V is TRBV19; TRBD2 agrees at 8 bases. V dropped 5 bases and J dropped 4; count of bases not matched to a gene: 19. CDR1 and CDR2 from the germline V gene are LNHDA and SQIVND (reference sequence). The CDR3 has 18 residues. CDR3 protein: CASSPRTPFLAGTYEQYF. CDR3 bases: TGTGCCAGTAGTCCCCGGACCCCCTTTCTAGCGGGTACTTACGAGCAGTACTTC. Full variable domain (outside the CDR3, taken from reference TRBV19 and TRBJ2-7): DGGITQSPKYLFRKEGQNVTLSCEQNLNHDAMYWYRQDPGQGLRLIYYSQIVNDFQKGDIAEGYSVSREKKESFPLTVTSAQKNPTAFYLCASSPRTPFLAGTYEQYFGPGTRLTVT.

This chain connects TRBV7-2 to TRBJ1-3; D is perhaps TRBD1 (6 bases). Germline V lookup: CDR1 SGHTA, CDR2 FQGNSA. CDR3 length: 15 amino acids. Trimming cost V 5 bases and J 4 bases, with 15 bases left between them. CDR3 sequence: CASSRQQGIGNTIYF. The CDR3 DNA follows: TGTGCCAGCAGCAGACAGCAGGGGATAGGAAACACCATATATTTT.

The rearrangement joins TRBV21-1 to TRBJ2-5; TRBD2, the table's D call, was not compared with the DNA. TRBV21-1 corresponds to a pseudogene. CDR3 length: 14 residues. The CDR3 here is CASSKAPERETQYF. The CDR3 nucleotides are TGTGCCAGCAGCAAAGCCCCAGAGCGGGAGACCCAGTACTTC.

The CDR3 reads CASSLDRGGHTDTQYF. The CDR3 coding sequence is TGCGCCAGCAGCTTGGACAGGGGAGGACACACAGATACGCAGTATTTT. The chain is built from TRBV5-1 and TRBJ2-3, with a weak D call TRBD1 (7 bases). V lost 0 bases to trimming and J lost 2 bases, with 13 bases between them. This CDR3 is built from 16 residues. Germline V lookup: CDR1 SGHRS, CDR2 YFSETQ.

This clone was detected once. The chain employs TRBV6-5 and TRBJ2-7; weak D call: TRBD2 (5 bases). In germline, CDR1 is MNHEY, CDR2 SVGAGI. V was cut by 5 bases and J by 6 bases, with 14 bases left in between. CDR3 length: 13 residues. CDR3 nucleotide sequence: TGTGCCAGCAGTACCCCTCTAGCCGGCGAGCAGTACTTC. Translation: CASSTPLAGEQYF.

The CDR3 nucleotides read TGTGCCAGCAGTTTCGGGGGACAGGGGGCAGGTGGCTACACCTTC. Its protein product is CASSFGGQGAGGYTF. This sequence joins TRBV28 and TRBJ1-2; 12 nucleotides align to TRBD1. CDR1 is MDHEN, CDR2 SYDVKM, per germline. The CDR3 has 15 amino acids. The J segment lost 7 bases and the V segment lost 3 bases, leaving 6 bases of the junction unmatched.

The sample holds a few counts of this clone. The chain joins TRBV5-6 to TRBJ1-4; TRBD1 aligns across 7 bases. This CDR3 comprises 16 residues. Germline CDR1 SGHDT, CDR2 YYEEEE. V shed 5 bases, J shed 3 bases, and the junction held 10 bases outside the gene matches. The CDR3 spells CASSPKGASANEKLFF. The CDR3 bases are TGTGCCAGCAGTCCTAAGGGGGCCTCGGCTAATGAAAAACTGTTTTTT.

The chain combines TRBV18 with TRBJ1-2; 10 bases map to TRBD1. In germline, CDR1 is KGHSH, CDR2 LQKENI. Trimming cost V 3 bases and J 3 bases; bases outside gene matches: 10. This CDR3 contains 17 residues. The CDR3 region is CASSPTRGQGYDYGYTF. The CDR3 DNA follows: TGTGCCAGCTCACCGACGAGGGGACAGGGGTACGACTATGGCTACACCTTC. The variable domain in full, with the rest retrieved from reference TRBV18 and TRBJ1-2, is NAGVMQNPRHLVRRRGQEARLRCSPMKGHSHVYWYRQLPEEGLKFMVYLQKENIIDESGMPKERFSAEFPKEGPSILRIQQVVRGDSAAYFCASSPTRGQGYDYGYTFGSGTRLTVV.

J is TRBJ2-3 and V is TRBV5-5, with a possible D match to TRBD1 (6 bases). With 7 bases removed from V and 0 bases from J, the gap between germline ends came to 9 bases. CDR1 is SGHKS, CDR2 YYEKEE, per germline (reference sequence). The CDR3 spans 13 residues. The CDR3 loop is CASLQGSTDTQYF. The CDR3 DNA sequence: TGTGCCAGCTTACAGGGTAGCACAGATACGCAGTATTTT.

This clone appeared many times. The rearrangement links TRBV10-3 to TRBJ2-7; no definite D call. The CDR3 has 12 amino acids. Deletions cut 5 bases from V and 3 bases from J, with 8 bases between. CDR1 is ENHRY, CDR2 SYGVKD, per germline. CDR3 amino acids: CAISSPSYEQYF. The CDR3 DNA follows: TGTGCCATCAGTAGTCCTAGCTACGAGCAGTACTTC.

The rearrangement links TRBV7-2 to TRBJ2-3; 7 positions agree with TRBD2. Unmatched junction bases numbered 7, after V lost 0 bases and J lost 4 bases. This CDR3 spans 16 amino acids. Germline CDR1 reads SGHTA; CDR2 reads FQGNSA. The CDR3 region has the DNA TGTGCCAGCAGCTTAGCGGGAGGGGTTACCGCAGATACGCAGTATTTT. Protein product: CASSLAGGVTADTQYF.

The chain employs TRBV29-1 and TRBJ1-2, with 9 bases lining up with TRBD1. This CDR3 comprises 13 residues. Germline-derived CDR1 and CDR2 are SQVTM and ANQGSEA. With 6 bases clipped from V and 8 bases from J, the junction kept 10 bases outside the gene matches. DNA for the CDR3: TGCAGCGTCATCACAGGGGGCGCCTACGGCTACACCTTC. Translation: CSVITGGAYGYTF.

The genes are TRBV4-1 and TRBJ2-7; 9 bases are shared with TRBD2. This CDR3 has 15 amino acids. J was trimmed by 0 bases and V by 0 bases; bases with no gene match: 0. CDR1 is MGHRA and CDR2 is YSYEKL in the germline V gene. This CDR3 reads CASSQEAGGSYEQYF. DNA of the CDR3: TGCGCCAGCAGCCAAGAAGCGGGAGGCTCCTACGAGCAGTACTTC.

The V gene is TRBV7-2, the J gene TRBJ2-7; 7 bases match TRBD1. With V trimmed by 5 bases and J by 3 bases, 4 bases remained unmatched. Germline V gene sequence: CDR1 SGHTA, CDR2 FQGNSA. The CDR3 loop spans 13 amino acids. Written as DNA, the CDR3 is TGTGCCAGCAGCCCAGGGGGTCGCTACGAGCAGTACTTC. Residues: CASSPGGRYEQYF.

This sequence joins TRBV6-5 and TRBJ2-7; D is unresolved. CDR1 and CDR2 (germline): MNHEY, SVGAGI. CDR3 size: 16 residues. The V and J ends lost 0 bases and 4 bases respectively, with 16 bases between them. CDR3 protein: CASSYSHLALAYEQYF. CDR3 nucleotide sequence: TGTGCCAGCAGTTACTCCCACCTCGCCCTGGCTTACGAGCAGTACTTC.

The CDR3 region has the DNA TGTGCCAGCAGCCAAGTCCCGGGGGCGAACACCGGGGAGCTGTTTTTT. Protein product: CASSQVPGANTGELFF. The rearrangement links TRBV4-2 to TRBJ2-2; TRBD2 is a possible D gene (6 bases). The ends were cut back, 1 base at V and 0 bases at J, with 9 bases in the middle. From germline, CDR1 is LGHNA and CDR2 YNFKEQ. The CDR3 contains 16 residues.

This clone was recorded once. The V call is TRBV2, the J call TRBJ2-7; TRBD1 agrees at 10 bases. CDR1 and CDR2 (germline): SNHLY, FYNNEI. The CDR3 runs 14 residues. The ends lost 4 bases at V and 6 bases at J; junction bases unmatched: 6. The CDR3 nucleotides are TGTGCCAGCAGTGTTTTTGACAGGGGGCCCGAGCAGTACTTC. The encoded protein is CASSVFDRGPEQYF.

This clone was counted between two and nine times. The rearrangement joins TRBV5-1 to TRBJ2-7, with D possibly matching TRBD1 (6 bases). This CDR3 has 14 residues. V dropped 4 bases and J dropped 6 bases, with 17 bases sitting between them. Germline V lookup: CDR1 SGHRS, CDR2 YFSETQ. The CDR3 region is CASSGHQGSGEQYF. DNA for the CDR3: TGCGCCAGCAGCGGGCACCAGGGGAGCGGCGAGCAGTACTTC. Looking up the rest from reference TRBV5-1 and TRBJ2-7 gives the full variable domain: KAGVTQTPRYLIKTRGQQVTLSCSPISGHRSVSWYQQTPGQGLQFLFEYFSETQRNKGNFPGRFSGRQFSNSRSEMNVSTLELGDSALYLCASSGHQGSGEQYFGPGTRLTVT.

The chain has TRBV6-1 and TRBJ1-2; D remains ambiguous. Germline values: CDR1 MNHNS, CDR2 SASEGT. This CDR3 region has 15 residues. Trimming left V 3 bases short and J 3 bases short, with 14 bases between. In DNA, the CDR3 is TGTGCCAGCAGTGAGGACTGGGGAACCCACTATGGCTACACCTTC. Its protein product is CASSEDWGTHYGYTF.

This sequence joins TRBV23-1 and TRBJ2-1; D is perhaps TRBD2 (6 bases). TRBV23-1 qualifies as an ORF whose function is uncertain. The CDR3 runs 16 residues. The V end was cut by 0 bases, the J end by 4 bases, with 13 bases between. CDR3 loop: CASSQSRREDYNEQFF. The CDR3 coding sequence is TGCGCCAGCAGTCAATCCAGGCGGGAAGATTACAATGAGCAGTTCTTC.

This clone was seen only a few times. This chain connects TRBV6-5 to TRBJ2-5; TRBD1 matches 7 bases. This CDR3 has 14 residues. The ends lost 6 bases at V and 2 bases at J; junction bases unmatched: 6. Germline V gives CDR1 MNHEY, CDR2 SVGAGI. CDR3 in amino acids: CASSPGQPQETQYF. CDR3 DNA: TGTGCCAGCAGCCCGGGACAGCCTCAAGAGACCCAGTACTTC.